The rows below give T cell receptor beta chains drawn from one sample of a study of blood T cell repertoires in COVID-19. Produced via immunoSEQ multiplex PCR; TCRdb's table is partial and in-frame only. Seen here are 200,000 to 300,000 clones, approximately 84% observed once, and the top ten hold around 2.9%. Sequencing was done on a sample of peripheral blood. These receptors came from a woman aged 30 to 39 who had recovered from COVID-19. The CDR3 runs from the conserved cysteine through the conserved F or W. Each record gives: clone size, D gene, V gene, J gene, CDR3 DNA, CDR3 protein. D genes are given only for firm matches. Clone size is stated in some rows and not others, as once, few, many or a class when expanded.

-,TRBD1,TRBV6-5,TRBJ2-4,TGTGCCAGCAGCGGGACAGGAGCCGCCAAAAACATTCAGTACTTC,CASSGTGAAKNIQYF
once,TRBD1,TRBV5-1,TRBJ1-2,TGCGCCAGCAGCCCCCGAACCGGGACAGGGACCTATGGCTACACCTTC,CASSPRTGTGTYGYTF
-,TRBD1,TRBV18,TRBJ1-6,TGTGCCAGCTCACCACGGGACAGGGGGAATTCACCCCTCCACTTT,CASSPRDRGNSPLHF
-,TRBD2,TRBV13,TRBJ2-1,TGTGCCAGCAGTTTGGCAAAGCCTAGCGGGGGCGGAGATGAGCAGTTCTTC,CASSLAKPSGGGDEQFF
-,-,TRBV5-1,TRBJ1-5,TGCGCCAGCAGCTTGGGGCCGATCGGCAATCAGCCCCAGCATTTT,CASSLGPIGNQPQHF
-,-,TRBV12-3/TRBV12-4,TRBJ1-1,TGTGCCAGCAGGCCCGACGGGACTGAAGCTTTCTTT,CASRPDGTEAFF
-,-,TRBV6-2/TRBV6-3,TRBJ1-2,TGTGCCAGCAGTTACTCGATGGGAGCAGGTGGCTACACCTTC,CASSYSMGAGGYTF
few,-,TRBV24-1,TRBJ2-5,TGTGCCACCAGTGATCAGGAAAATCCAATCAAAGAGACCCAGTACTTC,CATSDQENPIKETQYF
-,-,TRBV14,TRBJ1-2,TGTGCCAGCAGCCAAGTGGGGGGTAACTATGGCTACACCTTC,CASSQVGGNYGYTF
-,-,TRBV19,TRBJ2-3,TGTGCCAGTAAAGCTAAGACAGGTCGCACAGATACGCAGTATTTT,CASKAKTGRTDTQYF
-,-,TRBV4-1,TRBJ2-2,TGCGCCAGCAGCCAAGAGGCGACATCCGGGGAGCTGTTTTTT,CASSQEATSGELFF
-,-,TRBV19,TRBJ1-5,TGTGCCAGTCATATCCGGTCGGGTGGCAATCAGCCCCAGCATTTT,CASHIRSGGNQPQHF
-,-,TRBV4-2,TRBJ2-5,TGTGCCAGCAGCCAAAAACAGGGACCTTCGGAGACCCAGTACTTC,CASSQKQGPSETQYF
once,TRBD2,TRBV9,TRBJ2-1,TGTGCCAGCAGCCTTACTAGCGGGTTTGGCAATGAGCAGTTCTTC,CASSLTSGFGNEQFF
-,TRBD1,TRBV4-1,TRBJ1-1,TGCGCCAGCAATATAAACAGGGGGAGAACTGAAGCTTTCTTT,CASNINRGRTEAFF
-,TRBD2,TRBV18,TRBJ2-7,TGTGCCAGCTCACCACGGGGGACTAGCGGGGGGACGAAGAGTAACGAGCAGTACTTC,CASSPRGTSGGTKSNEQYF
-,TRBD1,TRBV15,TRBJ2-3,TGTGCCACCAGCAGAGGGGACAGGGACACAGATACGCAGTATTTT,CATSRGDRDTDTQYF
-,TRBD1,TRBV12-3/TRBV12-4,TRBJ1-2,TGTGCCAGCAGCACAGGGACAGACTATGGCTACACCTTC,CASSTGTDYGYTF
-,TRBD1,TRBV5-1,TRBJ2-2,TGCGCCACAGGGGGCGAGCCTACCGGGGAGCTGTTTTTT,CATGGEPTGELFF
-,TRBD1,TRBV7-2,TRBJ1-5,TGTGCCAGCAGCTCCGGACAGGGGGCCCGGCAGCCCCAGCATTTT,CASSSGQGARQPQHF
-,-,TRBV12-1,TRBJ2-7,TGTGCCAGCAGCCCCTACAGGGGGCAAACAAACTCCTACGAGCAGTACTTC,CASSPYRGQTNSYEQYF
-,TRBD1,TRBV5-1,TRBJ2-3,TGCGCCAGCAGCGACGACAGGGGAGGAGATACGCAGTATTTT,CASSDDRGGDTQYF
-,-,TRBV2,TRBJ1-1,TGTGCCAGCAAAATTAGCCGGGACACTGAAGCTTTCTTT,CASKISRDTEAFF
-,-,TRBV7-2,TRBJ2-5,TGTGCCAGCAGCCAACGGAGTGAGACCCAGTACTTC,CASSQRSETQYF
-,TRBD2,TRBV5-1,TRBJ2-5,TGCGCCAGCAGCTTGTTTCGGAATAGCGGGGGGTCGGAGACCCAGTACTTC,CASSLFRNSGGSETQYF
-,-,TRBV24-1,TRBJ1-2,TGTGCCACCAGTGATTCTCGGGGGGCGCAGGGCTACACCTTC,CATSDSRGAQGYTF
-,-,TRBV12-3/TRBV12-4,TRBJ2-1,TGTGCCAGCAGCTTAGCCGTTTCGTCTGAGCAGTTCTTC,CASSLAVSSEQFF
-,-,TRBV19,TRBJ2-1,TGTGCCAGTAGTGTACCCCCTACAGAGAACAATGAGCAGTTCTTC,CASSVPPTENNEQFF
-,-,TRBV6-6,TRBJ2-2,TGTGCCAGCAGTTACTCCTACAGGGAAAACGGGGAGCTGTTTTTT,CASSYSYRENGELFF
-,-,TRBV4-3,TRBJ2-2,TGCGCCAGCAGCCAAGATCGGGACACCGGGGAGCTGTTTTTT,CASSQDRDTGELFF
-,TRBD1,TRBV7-9,TRBJ1-3,TGTGCCCGCAGGGGGGCTTCTGGAAACACCATATATTTT,CARRGASGNTIYF
-,-,TRBV12-3/TRBV12-4,TRBJ2-7,TGTGCCAGCTCCAGGACTTTTACCTACGAGCAGTACTTC,CASSRTFTYEQYF
few,-,TRBV30,TRBJ2-7,TGTGCCTGGAGTGTACTTGATCCCTGCCCCTACGAGCAGTACTTC,CAWSVLDPCPYEQYF
-,-,TRBV2,TRBJ2-5,TGTGCCAGCAGCAGAGATATTACGCGGGAAGAGACCCAGTACTTC,CASSRDITREETQYF
-,-,TRBV11-2,TRBJ2-3,TGTGCCAGCAGCTCGCCAGAGAGACTAGTCACGGATACGCAGTATTTT,CASSSPERLVTDTQYF
-,TRBD2,TRBV7-6,TRBJ2-5,TGTGCCAGCAGCTTCCCTGGACTAGCGGGGAAAGAGACCCAGTACTTC,CASSFPGLAGKETQYF
-,TRBD1,TRBV18,TRBJ1-6,TGTGCCAGCTCACCAGGGACAGGGGGATATTCACCCCTCCACTTT,CASSPGTGGYSPLHF
-,TRBD1,TRBV18,TRBJ1-2,TGTGCCAGCTCACAAGGGACAGCCGCTAACTATGGCTACACCTTC,CASSQGTAANYGYTF
-,-,TRBV6-5,TRBJ2-7,TGTGCCAGCCGCCCCAAGGCAGGGGACGAGCAGTACTTC,CASRPKAGDEQYF
-,TRBD1,TRBV12-3/TRBV12-4,TRBJ1-2,TGTGCCAGCAGTCGGGACAGGGTCTATGGCTACACCTTC,CASSRDRVYGYTF
-,-,TRBV12-3/TRBV12-4,TRBJ1-1,TGTGCCAGCAGTTTAGGACAGACAAGTGAAGCTTTCTTT,CASSLGQTSEAFF
-,-,TRBV5-6,TRBJ1-2,TGTGCCAGCAGCTTCCGATCCGCCGGCTATGGCTACACCTTC,CASSFRSAGYGYTF
-,TRBD2,TRBV9,TRBJ2-3,TGTGCCAGCAGCGGACCAGGGACTAGCGCCAGCACAGATACGCAGTATTTT,CASSGPGTSASTDTQYF
-,-,TRBV7-9,TRBJ2-2,TGTGCCAGCAGCTTAGCTCAGGTGAACACCGGGGAGCTGTTTTTT,CASSLAQVNTGELFF
-,TRBD1,TRBV5-1,TRBJ2-7,TGCGCCAGCAGCTTGGGACAGGGGGGTTATTACGAGCAGTACTTC,CASSLGQGGYYEQYF